This is a list of T cell receptor beta chains from one sample in a study of shared clonotypes between healthy human individuals. This table comes from immunoSEQ multiplex PCR, and its TCRdb copy is limited to in-frame clones, with some not included. The sample shows about 2.1 million clones, about 94% of them seen only once. Material: naive CD8+ T cells from PBMCs. These receptors were collected from a man between 18 and 35 years old in good health. Some clones in this sample may be carry-over from other donors' samples. Each CDR3 is given with its conserved first and last residue. A D gene is named only where the DNA matches it firmly. Only some rows state a clone size, as once, few, many or a class for expanded clones.

cdr3_aa cdr3_nt v_call d_call clone_size j_call
CASSEAADYEQYF TGTGCCAGCAGCGAAGCGGCAGACTACGAGCAGTACTTC TRBV6-1 NA NA TRBJ2-7
CASRDRMVEQYF TGTGCCAGCAGGGACAGGATGGTCGAGCAGTACTTC TRBV6-1 TRBD1 NA TRBJ2-7
CASSDGAGDEQFF TGTGCCAGCAGTGACGGAGCAGGGGATGAGCAGTTCTTC TRBV2 NA NA TRBJ2-1
CASSDSGQGTDTQYF TGTGCCAGCAGTGACTCGGGACAGGGAACAGATACGCAGTATTTT TRBV2 TRBD1 NA TRBJ2-3
CASSQGVQETQYF TGCGCCAGCAGCCAAGGTGTCCAAGAGACCCAGTACTTC TRBV4-3 NA NA TRBJ2-5
CASSGLDRQNQPQHF TGTGCCAGCTCAGGACTGGACAGGCAGAATCAGCCCCAGCATTTT TRBV18 TRBD1 NA TRBJ1-5
CASSVAPGSSYEQYF TGTGCCAGCAGCGTAGCTCCAGGGTCCTCCTACGAGCAGTACTTC TRBV9 NA NA TRBJ2-7
CASSEYNNNQPQHF TGTGCCAGCAGTGAATATAACAACAATCAGCCCCAGCATTTT TRBV6-1 NA NA TRBJ1-5
CASSPWTAHYNEQFF TGTGCCAGCAGCCCATGGACAGCCCATTACAATGAGCAGTTCTTC TRBV5-4 NA NA TRBJ2-1
CASSVGRTSGNEQYF TGTGCCAGCAGCGTAGGTAGGACTAGCGGAAACGAGCAGTACTTC TRBV9 TRBD2 NA TRBJ2-7
CSVVLWTPRPTDTQYF TGCAGCGTTGTCCTCTGGACACCAAGACCCACAGATACGCAGTATTTT TRBV29-1 NA NA TRBJ2-3
CASSVNFREETGTGELFF TGTGCCAGCAGCGTAAACTTCAGGGAGGAAACGGGCACCGGGGAGCTGTTTTTT TRBV9 NA NA TRBJ2-2
CASSPHGATDTQYF TGTGCCAGCAGCCCTCACGGGGCCACAGATACGCAGTATTTT TRBV7-9 NA once TRBJ2-3
CASSWGSRRGEQYF TGTGCCAGCAGTTGGGGGTCGAGGAGGGGCGAGCAGTACTTC TRBV27 NA NA TRBJ2-7
CASSFSAGLLYGYTF TGTGCCAGCAGTTTTTCGGCAGGCCTCCTCTATGGCTACACCTTC TRBV27 NA NA TRBJ1-2
CASSPPGQGAGEQYF TGCGCCAGCAGCCCCCCGGGACAGGGGGCGGGTGAGCAGTACTTC TRBV5-1 TRBD1 NA TRBJ2-7
CASSRIGDSSDYTF TGTGCCAGCAGCCGTATAGGCGACAGTAGCGACTACACCTTC TRBV28 NA NA TRBJ1-2
CASSWGGQLNTEAFF TGTGCCAGCAGTTGGGGGGGACAGCTAAACACTGAAGCTTTCTTT TRBV28 TRBD1 NA TRBJ1-1
CAWSVMAGGDQYF TGTGCCTGGAGTGTTATGGCGGGAGGGGATCAGTACTTC TRBV30 TRBD2 NA TRBJ2-7
CASSLSTGGGELFF TGCGCCAGCAGCTTGTCAACAGGGGGCGGGGAGCTGTTTTTT TRBV5-1 TRBD1 NA TRBJ2-2
CASSLAIFQETQYF TGTGCCAGCAGCTTAGCGATCTTTCAAGAGACCCAGTACTTC TRBV7-2 NA NA TRBJ2-5
CASSLRLAGVNEQFF TGTGCCAGCAGCTTAAGACTAGCGGGAGTCAATGAGCAGTTCTTC TRBV28 TRBD2 NA TRBJ2-1
CASSPRTSGTPYEQYF TGTGCCAGCAGTCCGCGGACTAGCGGGACACCCTACGAGCAGTACTTC TRBV27 TRBD2 NA TRBJ2-7
CSVRADLYGYTF TGCAGCGTTCGGGCGGACCTCTATGGCTACACCTTC TRBV29-1 NA NA TRBJ1-2
CASKSDRGNTEAFF TGTGCCAGCAAATCGGACAGGGGAAACACTGAAGCTTTCTTT TRBV6-1 TRBD1 few TRBJ1-1
CASSPRDRESEQYF TGTGCCAGCAGCCCGAGGGACAGGGAGTCCGAGCAGTACTTC TRBV7-9 TRBD1 NA TRBJ2-7
CASSQRWTSGKTDTQYF TGTGCCAGCAGCCAAAGGTGGACTAGCGGGAAAACAGATACGCAGTATTTT TRBV14 TRBD2 once TRBJ2-3
CASSAGTSKYNEQFF TGTGCCAGCAGCGCGGGGACTTCGAAATACAATGAGCAGTTCTTC TRBV5-4 NA NA TRBJ2-1
CASSRGSGANVLTF TGTGCCAGCAGCCGAGGCTCTGGGGCCAACGTCCTGACTTTC TRBV7-9 NA once TRBJ2-6
CASSLTAGGGTDTQYF TGTGCCAGCAGCTTAACAGCGGGAGGCGGAACAGATACGCAGTATTTT TRBV7-9 TRBD2 NA TRBJ2-3
CASSINFPGNTEAFF TGTGCCAGTAGTATTAATTTCCCGGGGAACACTGAAGCTTTCTTT TRBV19 NA NA TRBJ1-1
CASSIDEGGRETQYF TGTGCCAGTAGTATAGATGAGGGGGGCAGGGAGACCCAGTACTTC TRBV19 NA NA TRBJ2-5
CASSPQEGGFTEAFF TGTGCCAGCAGTCCCCAGGAAGGGGGCTTCACTGAAGCTTTCTTT TRBV6-5 TRBD1 NA TRBJ1-1
CASSLTRATTDTQYF TGTGCCAGCAGTTTGACCAGAGCAACTACAGATACGCAGTATTTT TRBV6-5 NA once TRBJ2-3
CASIEWGQGGETQYF TGTGCCAGCATCGAATGGGGGCAGGGAGGAGAGACCCAGTACTTC TRBV2 NA NA TRBJ2-5
CASSLGRTMNTEAFF TGTGCCAGTAGTCTAGGACGCACCATGAACACTGAAGCTTTCTTT TRBV19 NA NA TRBJ1-1
CASSLGRDEQYF TGTGCCAGCAGCCTGGGGCGGGACGAGCAGTACTTC TRBV7-8 NA NA TRBJ2-7
CAWIGERGPYEQYF TGTGCCTGGATAGGGGAGCGGGGTCCGTACGAGCAGTACTTC TRBV30 TRBD2 NA TRBJ2-7
CASSSSPRTGFNYGYTF TGTGCCAGCAGCTCGAGTCCCAGAACAGGATTCAACTATGGCTACACCTTC TRBV5-4 NA NA TRBJ1-2
CASSLERASGNTIYF TGTGCCAGTAGTCTCGAAAGGGCCTCTGGAAACACCATATATTTT TRBV19 NA NA TRBJ1-3
CASSPTGGTEAFF TGCGCCAGCAGTCCTACAGGGGGCACTGAAGCTTTCTTT TRBV4-1 TRBD1 NA TRBJ1-1
CASSTTGGGGEQYF TGTGCCAGCAGTACGACGGGGGGAGGAGGGGAGCAGTACTTC TRBV28 TRBD2 once TRBJ2-7
CAWIRGAGKPIRGDTQYF TGTGCCTGGATTCGGGGTGCCGGGAAGCCGATACGGGGGGATACGCAGTATTTT TRBV30 NA NA TRBJ2-3
CASSSRTGQETQYF TGTGCCAGCAGCTCCAGGACCGGGCAGGAGACCCAGTACTTC TRBV7-9 NA NA TRBJ2-5
CAIRTESSYEQYF TGTGCCATCAGGACAGAAAGCTCCTACGAGCAGTACTTC TRBV10-3 NA NA TRBJ2-7
CASGDTMAQHF TGTGCCAGCGGGGATACGATGGCCCAGCATTTT TRBV28 NA NA TRBJ1-5
CASSLKGGSYTDTQYF TGTGCCAGCAGTTTAAAGGGCGGGAGTTATACAGATACGCAGTATTTT TRBV28 TRBD2 NA TRBJ2-3
CASRGVLAETQYF TGTGCCAGCAGGGGGGTCTTAGCAGAGACCCAGTACTTC TRBV7-2 NA NA TRBJ2-5
CASKDGHYGYTF TGTGCCAGCAAAGACGGTCACTATGGCTACACCTTC TRBV6-1 NA NA TRBJ1-2